This TCR beta chain comes out of a study of blood T cell repertoires in COVID-19. Study details: In each case, the material was cDNA or gDNA derived from T cells, B-cell-depleted T cells, or PBMCs.

V was clipped by 8 bases and J by 4 bases, with 9 bases between them. The CDR3 loop spans 11 amino acids. CDR1 and CDR2 (germline): ENHRY, SYGVKD. The Seattle site enrolled patients during active infection and followed them longitudinally. Per the original methods: How many nucleated cells were present was estimated from reference gene primer amplification. Generated by immunoSEQ multiplex PCR, the TCRdb table keeps only in-frame clones and is missing some. V and J calls and clone size come straight from that table; D and trimming were deduced from the DNA. The sample has approximately 200,000 clones, roughly 77% seen once.

The clonotype originates from a woman of 80 years or more with COVID-19, enrolled during active disease. Sequences were obtained from peripheral blood. The rearrangement links TRBV10-3 to TRBJ2-7; D is uncertain. In DNA form, the CDR3 reads TGTGCCATCGGTGGAGCATACGAGCAGTACTTC. It translates to CAIGGAYEQYF.